This T cell receptor (beta chain) was sequenced during a study of shared clonotypes between healthy human individuals. Profiled with immunoSEQ multiplex PCR; TCRdb holds only in-frame clones, not every one. The repertoire holds 85,000 to 100,000 clones, with 68% as singletons. The study enrolled healthy HIV-negative adults without recent acute infections or vaccinations as donors. CDR1 and CDR2 from the germline V gene are SGHTA and FQGNSA. This CDR3 is 14 amino acids long. The V end was cut by 2 bases, the J end by 6 bases, with 13 bases between. Sequencing used memory CD8+ T cells sorted from blood. As to subset: CD45RO+ cells pooled with CCR7-negative TemRA cells. The TCR comes from a man younger than 45 in good health. The rearrangement uses TRBV7-2 and TRBJ1-1, with D maybe TRBD1 (5 bases). The CDR3 loop reads CASSLMQGWAEAFF. CDR3 nucleotides: TGTGCCAGCAGCTTAATGCAGGGTTGGGCTGAAGCTTTCTTT.